This entry lists 12 T cell receptor beta chains sequenced from one sample in a study of patients and donors after allogeneic stem cell transplantation. TCRdb passed the RT-PCR reads through MiXCR, listing each CDR3 protein once. The sample holds hundreds of thousands of distinct CDR3 sequences, roughly 17% seen once. Material for sequencing was blood, either unsorted or a sorted T cell fraction (not recorded which). All receptors come from a human donor who was either an allogeneic HSCT recipient or a stem cell or donor lymphocyte infusion donor (not recorded which). It is not recorded whose cells these are; they may come from a transplant donor.

This rearrangement joins TRBV24-1 to TRBJ2-2; TRBD1 matches at 9 bases. After removal of 7 bases from V and 4 bases from J, the junction contained 6 bases not matched to a gene. Per germline, CDR1 KGHDR and CDR2 SFDVKD. CDR3 size: 15 residues. This CDR3 is CATRGTDRGTGELFF. The CDR3 DNA is TGTGCCACCAGGGGGACGGACAGGGGCACCGGGGAGCTGTTTTTT.

The chain is built from TRBV20-1 and TRBJ1-2; D possibly corresponds to TRBD1 (5 bases). The V and J ends lost 1 base and 2 bases respectively, with 11 bases between them. Germline CDR1 is DFQATT and CDR2 is SNEGSKA (reference sequence). CDR3 length: 14 residues. The CDR3 sequence is CSARGGGENYGYTF. In DNA form, the CDR3 reads TGCAGTGCTAGAGGGGGCGGAGAAAACTATGGCTACACCTTC.

This chain links TRBV19 with TRBJ1-5; TRBD1 is a possible D gene (6 bases). V was clipped by 6 bases and J by 4 bases, with 16 bases between them. Germline CDR1 and CDR2: LNHDA and SQIVND (reference sequence). This CDR3 contains 15 residues. CDR3 nucleotide sequence: TGTGCCAGTAGATCCGGTGACAGGAGAAATCAGCCCCAGCATTTT. Translation gives CASRSGDRRNQPQHF.

The chain combines TRBV30 with TRBJ2-1; 8 positions match TRBD2. Germline lookup yields CDR1 GTSNPN and CDR2 SVGIG (reference sequence). Trimming at V came to 3 bases and at J to 4 bases, leaving 11 bases not matched to a gene. The CDR3 extends over 16 amino acids. CDR3 sequence: CAWRDAGLGGYNEQFF. The CDR3 DNA is TGTGCCTGGAGGGACGCGGGACTAGGGGGATACAATGAGCAGTTCTTC. The variable domain in full, completed from reference TRBV30 and TRBJ2-1, reads SQTIHQWPATLVQPVGSPLSLECTVEGTSNPNLYWYRQAAGRGLQLLFYSVGIGQISSEVPQNLSASRPQDRQFILSSKKLLLSDSGFYLCAWRDAGLGGYNEQFFGPGTRLTVL.

There are a few counts of this clonotype. The gene calls are TRBV5-1 and TRBJ1-3, with 7 bases lining up with TRBD1. The CDR3 loop spans 15 amino acids. Trimming removed 3 bases from V and 0 bases from J; junction bases left unmatched: 3. Germline values: CDR1 SGHRS, CDR2 YFSETQ. The CDR3 here is CASSYTGDSGNTIYF. The CDR3 coding sequence is TGCGCCAGCAGCTACACAGGGGACTCTGGAAACACCATATATTTT.

This clonotype was counted at least ten times. The J gene is TRBJ2-1, the V gene TRBV6-1; 10 bases fit TRBD1. The CDR3 covers 14 residues. From germline, CDR1 is MNHNS and CDR2 SASEGT. The junction had 1 base not matched to a gene; V was cut back by 4 bases and J by 4 bases. This CDR3 is CASSGQGAYNEQFF. In DNA, the CDR3 is TGTGCCAGCAGTGGACAGGGGGCGTACAATGAGCAGTTCTTC.

This clonotype came up many times. The V call is TRBV5-1, the J call TRBJ2-3, with TRBD2 matching 12 bases. With 0 bases clipped from V and 4 bases from J, the junction kept 6 bases outside the gene matches. In germline, CDR1 is SGHRS, CDR2 YFSETQ. CDR3 length: 17 amino acids. Here the CDR3 reads CASSLAPTSGSSDTQYF. Here the CDR3 DNA reads TGCGCCAGCAGCTTGGCCCCGACTAGCGGGAGTTCAGATACGCAGTATTTT.

This clonotype was counted only a few times. The J gene is TRBJ1-2, the V gene TRBV4-2; 7 bases fit TRBD1. CDR1 is LGHNA and CDR2 is YNFKEQ in the germline V gene. V lost 0 bases, J lost 4 bases, and 5 bases stayed unmatched. The CDR3 contains 15 residues. CDR3 sequence reads: CASSQDYRDSYGYTF. The CDR3, as DNA: TGTGCCAGCAGCCAAGACTACCGGGACAGCTATGGCTACACCTTC.

This clonotype was counted a few times. The chain joins TRBV4-2 to TRBJ2-7, with a weak D call TRBD2 (6 bases). Trimming pared 6 bases from V and 2 bases from J, leaving 11 bases between. The CDR3 is 13 residues long. The germline gives CDR1 LGHNA, CDR2 YNFKEQ. The CDR3 DNA follows: TGTGCCAGCAGACTAGCCGGTACCTACGAGCAGTACTTC. Translation gives CASRLAGTYEQYF.

The rearrangement uses TRBV5-4 and TRBJ2-6; maybe TRBD1 (5 bases). Germline V gene sequence: CDR1 SGHNT, CDR2 YYREEE (reference sequence). The CDR3 is made up of 17 amino acids. With 0 bases removed from V and 0 bases from J, the gap between germline ends came to 10 bases. The CDR3 DNA reads as TGTGCCAGCAGCTTGGAGGGGCCCAGCTCTGGGGCCAACGTCCTGACTTTC. This encodes CASSLEGPSSGANVLTF.

The chain recombines TRBV27 with TRBJ2-1; 7 nucleotides agree with TRBD1. The CDR3 runs to 16 residues. Looked up from germline, CDR1 is MNHEY and CDR2 is SMNVEV (reference sequence). V shed 5 bases and J 7 bases; nucleotides not matched to a gene: 14. The chain's CDR3 is CASSRPRPGQINEQFF. The CDR3 coding sequence is TGTGCCAGCAGTCGACCTCGGCCGGGACAGATAAATGAGCAGTTCTTC.

CDR3 sequence (DNA): TGTGCCAGCTCAGCGAAAGGAACTGAAGCTTTCTTT. As protein: CASSAKGTEAFF. V usage is TRBV18 and J usage is TRBJ1-1; D ambiguous. The CDR3 is made up of 12 amino acids. CDR1 and CDR2 from the germline V gene are KGHSH and LQKENI. Trimming stripped 5 bases from V and 5 bases from J, with 9 bases between.